This entry lists 15 T cell receptor beta chains sequenced from one sample in a study of cytomegalovirus exposure and HLA in healthy donors. Sequencing was performed with immunoSEQ multiplex PCR; in TCRdb, only in-frame clones are kept and a portion is missing. The data hold fewer than 200,000 clones, with 85% to 90% observed a single time. The sequenced sample was PBMCs. The receptors originated from a woman between 18 and 30 years old in good health and CMV-seropositive.

The V gene is TRBV9, the J gene TRBJ1-4; no firm D call. CDR3 length equals 17 residues. The V gene lost 3 bases and the J gene lost 9 bases, with 24 bases spanning the gap. Germline CDR1 reads SGDLS; CDR2 reads YYNGEE. The CDR3 nucleotides are TGTGCCAGCAGCGCCGGAGTCTTTGACGTCGGAGTCCAAAAACTGTTTTTT. It specifies CASSAGVFDVGVQKLFF.

This chain links TRBV29-1 with TRBJ2-1; tentatively, D is TRBD2 (6 bases). Germline lookup yields CDR1 SQVTM and CDR2 ANQGSEA. The germline V and J ends were trimmed by 4 bases and 6 bases, with 10 bases remaining between them. This CDR3 region has 12 residues. The CDR3 DNA reads TGCAGCGTTGGGCGGGGCGGCAATGAGCAGTTCTTC. It encodes CSVGRGGNEQFF.

The chain combines TRBV28 with TRBJ1-5, with TRBD1 matching 7 bases. Trimming took 6 bases from V and 4 from J; bases not matched to a gene: 6. Germline V gene data show CDR1 as MDHEN and CDR2 as SYDVKM. The CDR3 covers 14 residues. This chain's CDR3 is CASRRSGGNQPQHF. DNA of the CDR3: TGTGCCAGCAGGAGATCAGGGGGGAATCAGCCCCAGCATTTT.

The table lists this clone with many counts. The DNA of the CDR3 is TGTGCCAGCAGTTTTAACCTAGGGGGCTCCGGAAACACCATATATTTT. Translating gives CASSFNLGGSGNTIYF. The chain has TRBV5-4 and TRBJ1-3; 7 nucleotides align to TRBD1. The V segment lost 5 bases and the J segment 4 bases; nucleotides outside the gene matches: 12. The germline gives CDR1 SGHNT, CDR2 YYREEE (reference sequence). This CDR3 contains 16 residues.

The chain uses TRBV11-2 and TRBJ1-1; D not resolved. V was pared by 5 bases and J by 10 bases, with 23 bases between. The CDR3 loop spans 15 amino acids. Germline-derived CDR1 and CDR2 are SGHAT and FQNNGV. The CDR3 here is CASSTLTIGGGRAFF. DNA for the CDR3: TGTGCCAGCAGCACCCTCACCATTGGAGGTGGAAGAGCTTTCTTT.

The sample holds one count of this clone. The J gene is TRBJ1-1, the V gene TRBV5-6, with D hard to call. CDR3 length equals 13 residues. V dropped 2 bases and J dropped 1 base, with 6 bases sitting between them. Germline V CDR1 and CDR2: SGHDT, YYEEEE. The CDR3 coding sequence is TGTGCCAGCAGCTTTTTAAAGAACACTGAAGCTTTCTTT. Encoded protein: CASSFLKNTEAFF.

The rearrangement links TRBV6-1 to TRBJ2-3, with TRBD2 matching over 13 bases. The CDR3 is 15 amino acids. Germline V gene sequence: CDR1 MNHNS, CDR2 SASEGT. V was clipped by 5 bases and J by 6 bases; unmatched bases: 5. CDR3 in amino acids: CASSLGLAGVDTQYF. The CDR3 DNA reads TGTGCCAGCAGTCTTGGACTAGCGGGAGTCGATACGCAGTATTTT.

The chain carries TRBV5-1 and TRBJ2-3; D uncertain. Trimming left V 4 bases short and J 5 bases short, with 17 bases between. The CDR3 is 15 amino acids. Germline CDR1 and CDR2: SGHRS and YFSETQ. The CDR3 spells CASSPLATAEDTQYF. Here the CDR3 DNA reads TGCGCCAGCAGCCCCCTGGCTACGGCGGAAGATACGCAGTATTTT. Full variable domain (rest looked up from reference TRBV5-1 and TRBJ2-3): KAGVTQTPRYLIKTRGQQVTLSCSPISGHRSVSWYQQTPGQGLQFLFEYFSETQRNKGNFPGRFSGRQFSNSRSEMNVSTLELGDSALYLCASSPLATAEDTQYFGPGTRLTVL.

The chain uses TRBV2 and TRBJ2-7, with 10 bases fitting TRBD2. CDR1 and CDR2 (germline): SNHLY, FYNNEI. This CDR3 is built from 18 residues. Trimming removed 3 bases from V and 3 bases from J; junction bases left unmatched: 14. The CDR3 region has the DNA TGTGCCAGCAGTGACCCGACTAGCGGGCGGCTCCTCCACTACGAGCAGTACTTC. It encodes CASSDPTSGRLLHYEQYF.

The chain recombines TRBV5-4 with TRBJ2-1; D is unresolved. The CDR3 runs to 12 residues. V was pared by 1 base and J by 10 bases, with 9 bases between. The germline V gene has CDR1 SGHNT and CDR2 YYREEE (reference sequence). The CDR3 loop is CASSLQAREQFF. CDR3 coding DNA: TGTGCCAGCAGCTTGCAAGCGCGCGAGCAGTTCTTC. The whole variable domain, filled in from reference TRBV5-4 and TRBJ2-1, reads ETGVTQSPTHLIKTRGQQVTLRCSSQSGHNTVSWYQQALGQGPQFIFQYYREEENGRGNFPPRFSGLQFPNYSSELNVNALELDDSALYLCASSLQAREQFFGPGTRLTVL.

The rearrangement joins TRBV5-6 to TRBJ1-5; the D gene is possibly TRBD1 (6 bases). V dropped 1 base and J dropped 0 bases, with 8 bases sitting between them. This CDR3 region has 15 residues. Germline CDR1 and CDR2: SGHDT and YYEEEE. The CDR3 region has the DNA TGTGCCAGCAGCTTGTGGACAGCTAGCAATCAGCCCCAGCATTTT. Translation gives CASSLWTASNQPQHF.

This chain links TRBV30 with TRBJ2-7; a weak D match, TRBD2 (5 bases). Trimming stripped 2 bases from V and 3 bases from J, with 14 bases between. The CDR3 runs 14 residues. Germline-derived CDR1 and CDR2 are GTSNPN and SVGIG (reference sequence). The CDR3 spells CAWSRTGLDYEQYF. The CDR3 DNA is TGTGCCTGGAGTCGGACTGGGCTTGACTACGAGCAGTACTTC.

J is TRBJ2-1 and V is TRBV5-1; maybe TRBD1 (6 bases). Germline CDR1 is SGHRS and CDR2 is YFSETQ. The CDR3 covers 15 residues. V shed 0 bases and J shed 7 bases, with 14 bases lying between them. CDR3 protein: CASSLALIQGNEQFF. The DNA of the CDR3 is TGCGCCAGCAGCTTGGCCCTAATACAGGGTAATGAGCAGTTCTTC.

The chain has TRBV5-1 and TRBJ2-1; possibly TRBD2 for D (8 bases). This CDR3 is 15 amino acids long. The ends were cut back, 0 bases at V and 9 bases at J, with 16 bases in the middle. Germline lookup yields CDR1 SGHRS and CDR2 YFSETQ. Here the CDR3 reads CASSLVGLGGLEQFF. The CDR3 DNA follows: TGCGCCAGCAGCTTGGTGGGACTAGGGGGCCTTGAGCAGTTCTTC.

This chain joins TRBV13 and TRBJ2-5; D gene unclear. The CDR3 runs 14 residues. V was trimmed by 0 bases and J by 4 bases, leaving 9 bases between them. Germline assignment: CDR1 PRHDT and CDR2 FYEKMQ (reference sequence). CDR3 nucleotides: TGTGCCAGCAGCTTAGGTAGGCAGGTAGAGACCCAGTACTTC. Residues: CASSLGRQVETQYF.